The sample holds a few counts of the clone carrying this TCR beta chain. No antigen is known for it. TCRdb redid the calling of the RT-PCR reads with MiXCR, one entry per CDR3 protein. The table has hundreds of thousands of distinct CDR3 sequences, around 13% seen once. This specimen comes from a study of response to subunit inactivated influenza vaccine. Study outcomes and limitations: It was suggested by the authors that few new T cells are recruited by each seasonal influenza vaccination.

V dropped 3 bases and J dropped 5 bases, with 7 bases sitting between them. There are 12 residues in the CDR3. Germline V CDR1 and CDR2: LGHDT, YNNKEL (reference sequence). This receptor was taken from a man between 45 and 60 years old who received an inactivated influenza vaccine. This sequence joins TRBV3-1 and TRBJ2-5; no definite D call. The source was PBMCs from blood, collected 14 to 15 days before vaccination. DNA for the CDR3: TGTGCCAGCAGCCACCAATTGGAGACCCAGTACTTC. It codes for CASSHQLETQYF.